Listed here are 27 T cell receptor beta chains from one sample, sequenced in a study of siplizumab effects on memory and regulatory T cells. Clones were sequenced by immunoSEQ multiplex PCR, and TCRdb holds only the in-frame ones, with some missing. The top ten clones hold under 0.7% of a sample with 100,000 or so clones, around 94% of them seen once. Sequencing was performed on Tregs sorted from blood. The source is a human donor in good health.

The chain uses TRBV9 and TRBJ1-1; possibly TRBD1 for D (5 bases). V dropped 0 bases and J dropped 3 bases, with 6 bases sitting between them. Germline V lookup: CDR1 SGDLS, CDR2 YYNGEE. The CDR3 sequence is 13 residues long. The CDR3 sequence is CASSVGRDTEAFF. The CDR3 DNA sequence: TGTGCCAGCAGCGTAGGCAGGGACACTGAAGCTTTCTTT.

The chain links TRBV30 to TRBJ2-5, with D possibly being TRBD2 (6 bases). Per the germline V gene, CDR1 is GTSNPN and CDR2 is SVGIG (reference sequence). This CDR3 contains 13 residues. The CDR3 reads CVMGGGWRETQYF. CDR3 sequence (DNA): TGTGTCATGGGAGGAGGATGGAGGGAGACCCAGTACTTC.

The chain joins TRBV28 to TRBJ1-5, with D hard to call. This CDR3 has 15 amino acids. Germline CDR1 MDHEN, CDR2 SYDVKM. Trimming shortened V by 2 bases and J by 0 bases, and 8 bases separated the two germline ends. The CDR3 reads CASSLPETSNQPQHF. CDR3 DNA: TGTGCCAGCAGTTTACCGGAGACTAGCAATCAGCCCCAGCATTTT.

The chain uses TRBV19 and TRBJ2-2; no definite D call. Between the trimmed V and J ends, which lost 3 bases and 5 bases, there was a span of 13 bases. Germline-derived CDR1 and CDR2 are LNHDA and SQIVND (reference sequence). The CDR3 is 15 amino acids. CDR3 nucleotide sequence: TGTGCCAGTAGTATTCTCGGACCCCGTACCGGGGAGCTGTTTTTT. It specifies CASSILGPRTGELFF.

The rearrangement uses TRBV29-1 and TRBJ2-2; D is uncertain. The CDR3 runs 13 residues. The V and J ends lost 4 bases and 1 base respectively, with 7 bases between them. CDR1 SQVTM and CDR2 ANQGSEA come from the germline V gene. The CDR3 reads CSVGARNTGELFF. The CDR3 DNA reads TGCAGCGTTGGAGCGAGGAACACCGGGGAGCTGTTTTTT.

V usage is TRBV29-1 and J usage is TRBJ2-1; 10 nucleotides agree with TRBD2. Looked up from germline, CDR1 is SQVTM and CDR2 is ANQGSEA. This CDR3 has 12 residues. Trimming removed 8 bases from V and 6 bases from J; junction bases left unmatched: 4. The CDR3 sequence: CSSRTSGNEQFF. CDR3 nucleotide sequence: TGCAGCTCGAGGACTAGCGGCAATGAGCAGTTCTTC.

The chain links TRBV11-1 to TRBJ2-7; possible D gene TRBD1, 5 bases. This CDR3 is built from 16 residues. The V gene's germline CDR1 is SGHAT and CDR2 FQDESV (reference sequence). V was cut by 0 bases and J by 0 bases, with 12 bases left in between. The CDR3 protein is CASSLAHNRNSYEQYF. The CDR3 DNA follows: TGTGCCAGCAGCTTAGCGCATAACAGGAACTCCTACGAGCAGTACTTC.

The genes are TRBV2 and TRBJ2-1; 7 nucleotides match TRBD2. CDR3 length: 15 amino acids. After removal of 7 bases from V and 5 bases from J, the junction contained 11 bases not matched to a gene. Germline lookup yields CDR1 SNHLY and CDR2 FYNNEI. CDR3 sequence (DNA): TGTGCCAGCATGGCCGGGCTAGCGGCCCACAATGAGCAGTTCTTC. This gives the protein CASMAGLAAHNEQFF.

This chain joins TRBV2 and TRBJ2-7; D call uncertain. The CDR3 is 15 residues long. V lost 11 bases, J lost 0 bases, and 20 bases lay in between. CDR1 and CDR2 (germline): SNHLY, FYNNEI. The chain's CDR3 is CAGHPRLPSSYEQYF. Here the CDR3 DNA reads TGTGCCGGCCATCCCAGACTCCCGAGCTCCTACGAGCAGTACTTC.

The chain employs TRBV27 and TRBJ2-7; D uncertain. The CDR3 totals 16 residues. V gave up 0 bases and J gave up 4 bases, with 16 bases separating them. Per the germline V gene, CDR1 is MNHEY and CDR2 is SMNVEV (reference sequence). The CDR3 here is CASSLSPPLPPYEQYF. In nucleotides, the CDR3 is TGTGCCAGCAGTTTATCTCCCCCCCTCCCCCCGTACGAGCAGTACTTC.

The chain joins TRBV11-2 to TRBJ2-7, with TRBD2 identical over 7 bases. This CDR3 spans 14 amino acids. Germline values: CDR1 SGHAT, CDR2 FQNNGV. The V gene end was trimmed by 8 bases and the J gene end by 3 bases; junction bases not matched to a gene: 10. The CDR3: CASQRASGLYEQYF. CDR3 coding DNA: TGTGCCAGCCAAAGGGCTAGCGGCCTCTACGAGCAGTACTTC.

The V gene is TRBV7-3, the J gene TRBJ2-2; 8 bases are shared with TRBD2. CDR1 and CDR2 (germline): SGHTA, FQGTGA. The ends lost 2 bases at V and 7 bases at J; junction bases unmatched: 6. The CDR3 contains 15 residues. This CDR3 reads CASSLPGGPGGELFF. For the CDR3, the DNA is TGTGCCAGCAGCTTACCGGGAGGGCCCGGCGGGGAGCTGTTTTTT.

This clone was counted once. V usage is TRBV4-1 and J usage is TRBJ2-7; 10 bases fit TRBD2. CDR3 size: 17 residues. Trimming cost V 4 bases and J 7 bases; bases outside gene matches: 16. From germline, CDR1 is MGHRA and CDR2 YSYEKL. Here the CDR3 reads CASSPKIGTSGTKEQYF. CDR3 in DNA: TGCGCCAGCAGCCCCAAGATCGGCACTAGCGGGACGAAAGAGCAGTACTTC.

The chain has TRBV19 and TRBJ2-3; D is undetermined. The length of the CDR3 is 13 residues. Trimming removed 3 bases at V and 2 bases at J, with 6 bases between. Germline-derived CDR1 and CDR2 are LNHDA and SQIVND (reference sequence). As DNA, the CDR3 is TGTGCCAGTAGTATCCGGCCCACAGATACGCAGTATTTT. It specifies CASSIRPTDTQYF. Based on the CDR3 plus reference TRBV19 and TRBJ2-3, the full variable domain is DGGITQSPKYLFRKEGQNVTLSCEQNLNHDAMYWYRQDPGQGLRLIYYSQIVNDFQKGDIAEGYSVSREKKESFPLTVTSAQKNPTAFYLCASSIRPTDTQYFGPGTRLTVL.

On this clone: Sequence at one end of the junction differs from germline and may be a read error. J is TRBJ1-2 and V is TRBV28; 9 positions match TRBD1. The V gene's germline CDR1 is MDHEN and CDR2 SYDVKM. This CDR3 is built from 14 residues. In nucleotides, the CDR3 is TGTGCCAGCAGTGGGGGGACAGGGAACTCTGGCTACACCTTC. Translation gives CASSGGTGNSGYTF.

This sequence joins TRBV19 and TRBJ2-7, with a tentative D call TRBD1 (5 bases). The germline V gene has CDR1 LNHDA and CDR2 SQIVND (reference sequence). The CDR3 extends over 15 amino acids. Trimming pared 4 bases from V and 3 bases from J, leaving 16 bases between. This CDR3 reads CASSTPGKIVYEQYF. CDR3 DNA sequence: TGTGCCAGTAGTACCCCAGGGAAAATCGTCTACGAGCAGTACTTC.

The chain uses TRBV28 and TRBJ1-1, with D perhaps matching TRBD1 (5 bases). CDR1 is MDHEN, CDR2 SYDVKM, per germline. Trimming cost V 6 bases and J 0 bases, with 17 bases left between them. The CDR3 consists of 16 residues. Here the CDR3 DNA reads TGTGCCAGCAGCCCTCGACCGGGGGAGATGAACACTGAAGCTTTCTTT. It codes for CASSPRPGEMNTEAFF.

The chain employs TRBV11-1 and TRBJ2-1; D may match TRBD1 or TRBD2 (5 bases each). The CDR3 covers 15 residues. Germline CDR1 SGHAT, CDR2 FQDESV (reference sequence). V lost 5 bases and J 0 bases, leaving 11 bases between the germline ends. As DNA, the CDR3 is TGTGCCAGCAGCCCGAGGGGAAGCTCCTACAATGAGCAGTTCTTC. It translates to CASSPRGSSYNEQFF.

This chain connects TRBV11-2 to TRBJ2-1; unclear D gene. The length of the CDR3 is 14 residues. Germline CDR1 reads SGHAT; CDR2 reads FQNNGV. The germline V and J ends were trimmed by 1 base and 8 bases, with 12 bases remaining between them. For the CDR3, the DNA is TGTGCCAGCAGCTTAGCGGGCGTCATTTATGAGCAGTTCTTC. This codes for CASSLAGVIYEQFF.

The chain uses TRBV2 and TRBJ2-7; tentative D call: TRBD2 (6 bases). The ends were cut back, 5 bases at V and 5 bases at J, with 16 bases in the middle. The CDR3 is 14 amino acids. Per germline, CDR1 SNHLY and CDR2 FYNNEI. The CDR3 bases are TGTGCCAGCAGTCCCAGACTAGGTAACAACGAGCAGTACTTC. Translation gives CASSPRLGNNEQYF.

The CDR3 spells CAISEPKAGQGVLSNQPQHF. DNA for the CDR3: TGTGCCATCAGTGAGCCGAAGGCGGGACAGGGGGTTTTGAGCAATCAGCCCCAGCATTTT. The genes are TRBV10-3 and TRBJ1-5; TRBD1 agrees at 11 bases. CDR1 and CDR2 (germline): ENHRY, SYGVKD. The J segment lost 1 base and the V segment lost 2 bases, leaving 13 bases of the junction unmatched. This CDR3 has 20 residues.

The gene calls are TRBV2 and TRBJ2-7, with 11 bases lining up with TRBD1. Unmatched junction bases numbered 5, after V lost 9 bases and J lost 4 bases. Germline lookup yields CDR1 SNHLY and CDR2 FYNNEI. The CDR3 is 13 residues long. The CDR3 DNA sequence: TGTGCCAGTAAGGGACAGGGGGAGTACGAGCAGTACTTC. It encodes CASKGQGEYEQYF.

The chain combines TRBV7-9 with TRBJ1-1; D is unresolved. Trimming cost V 7 bases and J 0 bases, with 12 bases left between them. Germline V CDR1 and CDR2: SEHNR, FQNEAQ (reference sequence). CDR3 length: 14 amino acids. The CDR3 coding sequence is TGTGCCAGCATGGAAGCACACTTGAACACTGAAGCTTTCTTT. Amino acids: CASMEAHLNTEAFF.

The chain recombines TRBV6-1 with TRBJ2-1; D is tentatively TRBD1 or TRBD2 (5 bases each). The CDR3 is made up of 15 amino acids. Per germline, CDR1 MNHNS and CDR2 SASEGT. V was clipped by 2 bases and J by 2 bases, with 10 bases between them. CDR3 bases: TGTGCCAGCAGTGAATTGGGGGTGGCCTACAATGAGCAGTTCTTC. Translating gives CASSELGVAYNEQFF.

V and J are TRBV9 and TRBJ1-3; D is ambiguous. Germline V gene lookup returns CDR1 SGDLS and CDR2 YYNGEE. This CDR3 region has 12 residues. With 2 bases removed from V and 4 bases from J, the gap between germline ends came to 4 bases. CDR3 sequence (DNA): TGTGCCAGCAGCGTGGAGGGAAACACCATATATTTT. This gives the protein CASSVEGNTIYF.

The chain carries TRBV19 and TRBJ1-3; maybe TRBD1 (6 bases). CDR3 length: 16 amino acids. The germline V gene encodes CDR1 LNHDA and CDR2 SQIVND (reference sequence). The V and J ends lost 4 bases and 0 bases respectively, with 13 bases between them. CDR3 loop: CASSNSGTLSGNTIYF. The CDR3 nucleotides read TGTGCCAGTAGTAATTCCGGGACACTCTCTGGAAACACCATATATTTT.

For the CDR3, the DNA is TGTGCCAGCAGTTTAAGGGGACAGGTCCTTGGATTAGATACGCAGTATTTT. Translated: CASSLRGQVLGLDTQYF. The chain employs TRBV28 and TRBJ2-3; 8 bases match TRBD1. The V gene's germline CDR1 is MDHEN and CDR2 SYDVKM. The CDR3 covers 17 residues. V was pared by 2 bases and J by 5 bases, with 12 bases of the junction left unmatched.